This is a list of T cell receptor beta chains from one sample in a study of blood T cell repertoires in COVID-19. Using immunoSEQ multiplex PCR, the repertoire was profiled, and TCRdb retains in-frame clones only, with some absent. The sample lists some 200,000 clones, around 80% occurring once. Sequencing was performed on peripheral blood. The receptors were sampled from a woman in her seventies with acute or convalescent COVID-19. Both conserved end residues are part of each CDR3. A D gene is named only where the DNA matches it firmly. A row's size may be missing; if present it is once, few, many or a size class.

TRBD2,NA,TRBJ2-1,TRBV27,TGTGCCAGCAGTTTATACGGCGGGAGGGGCTACAATGAGCAGTTCTTC,CASSLYGGRGYNEQFF
NA,NA,TRBJ2-2,TRBV27,TGTGCCAGCAGTTCAGGGCAGCTGTGGGGCCGATCGAACACCGGGGAGCTGTTTTTT,CASSSGQLWGRSNTGELFF
TRBD2,NA,TRBJ2-1,TRBV19,TGTGCCAGTAGTACGACTAGCGGGCACTACAATGAGCAGTTCTTC,CASSTTSGHYNEQFF
NA,NA,TRBJ1-6,TRBV27,TGTGCCAGCAGTTCCCGTCTTCATTCACCCCTCCACTTT,CASSSRLHSPLHF
NA,NA,TRBJ2-1,TRBV10-1,TGCGCCAGCAGTGATAACAGGTTATTATCTGAGCAGTTCTTC,CASSDNRLLSEQFF
NA,NA,TRBJ1-3,TRBV7-2,TGTGCCAGCAGCTTCAACTCTGGAAACACCATATATTTT,CASSFNSGNTIYF
NA,NA,TRBJ2-6,TRBV2,TGTGCCAGCAGTGAAGGGTACAGCTCTGGGGCCAACGTCCTGACTTTC,CASSEGYSSGANVLTF
NA,NA,TRBJ1-5,TRBV7-6,TGTGCCAGCAGCTCAGACATTCTAAATCAGCCCCAGCATTTT,CASSSDILNQPQHF
TRBD2,NA,TRBJ2-1,TRBV7-2,TGTGCCAGCAGCTTCGCCGGGACTAGCGGGACTAGTGAGCAGTTCTTC,CASSFAGTSGTSEQFF
TRBD2,once,TRBJ2-7,TRBV27,TGTGCCAGCAGTGGGACTAGCGGGAGGGCGTCAGCCTACGAGCAGTACTTC,CASSGTSGRASAYEQYF
NA,NA,TRBJ2-1,TRBV6-1,TGTGCCAGCAGTGAGTTGCGTCCCTACAATGAGCAGTTCTTC,CASSELRPYNEQFF
NA,NA,TRBJ2-7,TRBV6-2/TRBV6-3,TGTGCCAGCAGTGGCCAGGGTGACGAGCAGTACTTC,CASSGQGDEQYF
TRBD2,NA,TRBJ2-1,TRBV5-1,TGCGCCAGCAGCAGTAGCGGGAGCTCCTACAATGAGCAGTTCTTC,CASSSSGSSYNEQFF
NA,NA,TRBJ2-2,TRBV5-4,TGTGCCAGCAGCCCCCGACTAAGGAGCAACACCGGGGGGCTGTTTTTT,CASSPRLRSNTGGLFF
TRBD1,NA,TRBJ1-1,TRBV6-6,TGTGCCAGCTTCGGACAGGGGAACACTGAAGCTTTCTTT,CASFGQGNTEAFF
NA,NA,TRBJ1-4,TRBV30,TGTGCCTGGAGTAGAACAGGAAATTATAATGAAAAACTGTTTTTT,CAWSRTGNYNEKLFF
TRBD1,NA,TRBJ1-4,TRBV29-1,TGCAGCGTTACTCTCGACAGGGGGCACGAAAAACTGTTTTTT,CSVTLDRGHEKLFF
TRBD2,NA,TRBJ2-3,TRBV5-1,TGCGCCAGCAGGGGGGGACTAGTCGTAGATACGCAGTATTTT,CASRGGLVVDTQYF
TRBD1,NA,TRBJ2-2,TRBV19,TGTGCCAGTAGTGCCGGACAGGGGGAATGGACGATCGGGGAGCTGTTTTTT,CASSAGQGEWTIGELFF
NA,NA,TRBJ2-3,TRBV6-5,TGTGCCAGCAGTTACTCAAGCCGAGATACGCAGTATTTT,CASSYSSRDTQYF
TRBD2,NA,TRBJ2-3,TRBV12-3/TRBV12-4,TGTGCCAGCACCCGTAGCGGGTGGGAGCAGTATTTT,CASTRSGWEQYF
NA,once,TRBJ1-1,TRBV2,TGTGCCAGCAATCTACAGGCGCCCCCGACTGAAGCTTTCTTT,CASNLQAPPTEAFF
NA,NA,TRBJ1-4,TRBV28,TGTGCCTCAAGGACAGTTAATGAAAAACTGTTTTTT,CASRTVNEKLFF
TRBD1,NA,TRBJ1-2,TRBV5-5,TGTGCCAGCAGCTTTAACAGGGGCGGCTACACCTTC,CASSFNRGGYTF
TRBD2,NA,TRBJ2-1,TRBV5-8,TGTGCCAGCAACGGACTAGCGGGGTACAATGAGCAGTTCTTC,CASNGLAGYNEQFF
NA,NA,TRBJ1-2,TRBV7-8,TGTGCCAGCAGCTTACCAGGGCTTAACGGCTACACCTTC,CASSLPGLNGYTF
NA,once,TRBJ2-4,TRBV29-1,TGCAGCGTTGAGGGGGCGGGAGTAAACATTCAGTACTTC,CSVEGAGVNIQYF
TRBD1,NA,TRBJ2-1,TRBV2,TGTGCCAGCAGTGATGGACAGGGAGGCTACAATGAGCAGTTCTTC,CASSDGQGGYNEQFF
NA,once,TRBJ1-1,TRBV5-1,TGCGCCAGCAGCTTGGCCTGGGGAGCGGGGAACACTGAAGCTTTCTTT,CASSLAWGAGNTEAFF
NA,NA,TRBJ1-4,TRBV10-3,TGTGCCATCGGCGAACCACAGGGAACTAATGAAAAACTGTTTTTT,CAIGEPQGTNEKLFF
TRBD2,NA,TRBJ2-2,TRBV5-1,TGCGCCAGCAGTCGACTAGCAGACACCGGGGAGCTGTTTTTT,CASSRLADTGELFF
NA,NA,TRBJ1-1,TRBV10-1,TGCGCCAGCAGTGAATCCGGGAATCCTGAAGCTTTCTTT,CASSESGNPEAFF
NA,few,TRBJ2-1,TRBV2,TGTGCCAGCAAGTTGAACAGTGAGACCTACAATGAGCAGTTCTTC,CASKLNSETYNEQFF
NA,once,TRBJ1-1,TRBV20-1,TGCAGTGCTAGTGACGGGACACAATTGAGTAACACTGAAGCTTTCTTT,CSASDGTQLSNTEAFF
NA,NA,TRBJ1-1,TRBV6-1,TGTGCCAGCAGTGAAGCTCTCATGTCCGGGATGAACACTGAAGCTTTCTTT,CASSEALMSGMNTEAFF
NA,once,TRBJ2-1,TRBV5-6,TGTGCCAGCAGCACCCTCGCCTCAGGGTGGGAGTTCTTC,CASSTLASGWEFF
NA,NA,TRBJ2-1,TRBV11-2,TGTGCCAGCAGCGGGAGGAGTCTGGTGGGGAATGAGCAGTTCTTC,CASSGRSLVGNEQFF
TRBD1,few,TRBJ1-2,TRBV28,TGTGCCAGCAGTACGTACAGGGGAGGATCGGGTGGCTACACCTTC,CASSTYRGGSGGYTF
TRBD2,NA,TRBJ2-3,TRBV30,TGTGCCTGGAGTCCGGGACTAGGCGACGATACGCAGTATTTT,CAWSPGLGDDTQYF
TRBD1,once,TRBJ1-1,TRBV2,TGTGCCAGCATTCGGGACAGGGGGATGAACACTGAAGCTTTCTTT,CASIRDRGMNTEAFF
NA,NA,TRBJ1-4,TRBV28,TGTGCCAGCAGTGACGCGGGAGAAACTAATGAAAAACTGTTTTTT,CASSDAGETNEKLFF
NA,NA,TRBJ1-5,TRBV6-5,TGTGCCAGCGGTTATTGGGGAGGGAATCAGCCCCAGCATTTT,CASGYWGGNQPQHF
TRBD2,NA,TRBJ2-2,TRBV2,TGTGCCAGCAAAAGTGACGTAGCGGGCACCGGGGAGCTGTTTTTT,CASKSDVAGTGELFF
NA,NA,TRBJ2-3,TRBV5-5,TGTGCCAGCAGCCGTGGACAGTCTGATACGCAGTATTTT,CASSRGQSDTQYF
TRBD2,NA,TRBJ2-2,TRBV29-1,TGCAGCGGGGGAGGCGGGAGGGCGATCGGGGAGCTGTTTTTT,CSGGGGRAIGELFF
TRBD2,NA,TRBJ2-1,TRBV28,TGTGCCAGCAGAAGATCGAGACTAGCGGGGGACCCCGAGCAGTTCTTC,CASRRSRLAGDPEQFF
NA,NA,TRBJ2-2,TRBV30,TGTGCCTGGAGTGTACGGGGGAGGAGAACCGGGGAGCTGTTTTTT,CAWSVRGRRTGELFF
NA,NA,TRBJ1-4,TRBV4-2,TGTGCCAGCAGCCAGCCCGGTACTTCTTATGAAAAACTGTTTTTT,CASSQPGTSYEKLFF
NA,NA,TRBJ1-1,TRBV5-6,TGTGCCAGCAGCTTACCGGGGGGGACCACTGAAGCTTTCTTT,CASSLPGGTTEAFF
TRBD2,NA,TRBJ2-7,TRBV28,TGTGCCAGCAGTTTATTCCCTAGCGGGAGCCACTCCTACGAGCAGTACTTC,CASSLFPSGSHSYEQYF
TRBD2,NA,TRBJ2-5,TRBV30,TGTGCCTGGAGTGGCGGGAGGGCCGAGACCCAGTACTTC,CAWSGGRAETQYF
NA,NA,TRBJ1-2,TRBV10-2,TGCGCCAGCAGTGAGGACAGGAGGAGCTATGGCTACACCTTC,CASSEDRRSYGYTF
NA,few,TRBJ1-6,TRBV28,TGTGCCAGCAGAATGTCCGGGTTTTATAATTCACCCCTCCACTTT,CASRMSGFYNSPLHF
TRBD1,few,TRBJ1-4,TRBV18,TGTGCCAGCTCATTATCCCGGACAGGCGGGGATAATGAAAAACTGTTTTTT,CASSLSRTGGDNEKLFF